Following are 22 T cell receptor beta chains from one sample sequenced in a study of T cell responses to AZD1222 COVID-19 vaccine. Measured with immunoSEQ multiplex PCR; TCRdb has only the in-frame clones, and not every one. The profile shows under 150,000 clones, around nine tenths of them singletons. The material was peripheral blood, obtained on day 0 of MenACWY control vaccination. The origin of the receptors is an adult in good health.

In its sample, this clone was seen once. The chain has TRBV5-4 and TRBJ2-2; TRBD2 is a possible D gene (5 bases). Germline V gene data show CDR1 as SGHNT and CDR2 as YYREEE (reference sequence). The ends were cut back, 4 bases at V and 1 base at J, with 11 bases in the middle. The CDR3 spans 15 residues. CDR3 residues: CASSRGQENTGELFF. CDR3 coding DNA: TGTGCCAGCAGCCGGGGTCAGGAGAACACCGGGGAGCTGTTTTTT.

This chain connects TRBV11-3 to TRBJ2-1, with TRBD1 identical over 9 bases. The CDR3 spans 15 residues. V shed 4 bases, J shed 7 bases, and the junction held 8 bases outside the gene matches. Germline CDR1 is SGHNT and CDR2 is YENEEA. This CDR3 reads CASSSPGTGKNEQFF. Written as DNA, the CDR3 is TGTGCCAGCAGCTCCCCAGGGACAGGGAAAAATGAGCAGTTCTTC. Variable domain in full (rest from reference TRBV11-3 and TRBJ2-1): EAGVVQSPRYKIIEKKQPVAFWCNPISGHNTLYWYLQNLGQGPELLIRYENEEAVDDSQLPKDRFSAERLKGVDSTLKIQPAELGDSAVYLCASSSPGTGKNEQFFGPGTRLTVL.

This rearrangement joins TRBV10-3 to TRBJ2-6; D gene ambiguous. Trimming removed 10 bases from V and 0 bases from J, with 16 bases in between. Germline assignment: CDR1 ENHRY and CDR2 SYGVKD. The CDR3 runs 16 residues. The CDR3 DNA is TGTGCCACCTCCCCGGGCACCAGCTCTGGGGCCAACGTCCTGACTTTC. This gives the protein CATSPGTSSGANVLTF.

The chain carries TRBV6-5 and TRBJ2-1; 7 bases match TRBD2. The CDR3 covers 14 residues. Germline CDR1 MNHEY, CDR2 SVGAGI. With 3 bases clipped from V and 8 bases from J, the junction kept 7 bases outside the gene matches. This chain's CDR3 is CASSYSSGGDEQFF. The CDR3 DNA follows: TGTGCCAGCAGTTATTCTAGCGGCGGGGATGAGCAGTTCTTC.

This chain connects TRBV11-3 to TRBJ1-5; the match to TRBD1 covers 9 bases. The CDR3 contains 15 residues. The germline V gene encodes CDR1 SGHNT and CDR2 YENEEA. V lost 1 base, J lost 5 bases, and 3 bases stayed unmatched. The CDR3 loop is CASSLGGQGHQPQHF. CDR3 nucleotides: TGTGCCAGCAGCTTAGGGGGACAGGGACATCAGCCCCAGCATTTT.

The V gene is TRBV6-5, the J gene TRBJ1-1, with D perhaps TRBD1 (5 bases). Germline V gene data show CDR1 as MNHEY and CDR2 as SVGAGI. The CDR3 is 15 residues long. Trimming removed 0 bases at V and 6 bases at J, with 14 bases between. CDR3 region: CASSYSSRGSSEAFF. The DNA of the CDR3 is TGTGCCAGCAGTTACTCGTCTCGGGGGAGTTCTGAAGCTTTCTTT.

This clone came up once. This CDR3 reads CASSQGQGDPQHF. The CDR3, as DNA: TGTGCCAGCAGCCAGGGACAGGGTGATCCCCAGCATTTT. This chain connects TRBV7-7 to TRBJ1-5; 9 bases align to TRBD1. Germline V gene data show CDR1 as SSHAT and CDR2 as FNYEAQ (reference sequence). The CDR3 is made up of 13 amino acids. Losses at the gene ends were 5 bases for V and 10 bases for J; bases not matched to a gene: 6.

Written as DNA, the CDR3 is TGCGCCAGCAGCTGGGCAGGGACCACCGGGGAGCTGTTTTTT. It codes for CASSWAGTTGELFF. This chain links TRBV5-1 with TRBJ2-2; D may be TRBD1 or TRBD2 (5 bases each). The V end was cut by 3 bases, the J end by 4 bases, with 10 bases between. The CDR3 consists of 14 residues. Germline-derived CDR1 and CDR2 are SGHRS and YFSETQ.

The chain couples TRBV7-9 to TRBJ2-3, with 10 bases matching TRBD1. The CDR3 extends over 14 amino acids. Trimming removed 1 base from V and 10 bases from J; junction bases left unmatched: 5. Looked up from germline, CDR1 is SEHNR and CDR2 is FQNEAQ (reference sequence). CDR3 amino acids: CASSLDGGQGAQYF. CDR3 DNA sequence: TGTGCCAGCAGCTTAGACGGCGGACAGGGGGCGCAGTATTTT.

The rearrangement uses TRBV30 and TRBJ2-1; 9 nucleotides agree with TRBD1. The CDR3 spans 15 residues. The J segment lost 4 bases and the V segment lost 0 bases, leaving 4 bases of the junction unmatched. Germline CDR1 reads GTSNPN; CDR2 reads SVGIG (reference sequence). The CDR3, as DNA: TGTGCCTGGAGTGTACAGGGGGCGGCTTACAATGAGCAGTTCTTC. Amino acid sequence: CAWSVQGAAYNEQFF.

The J gene is TRBJ2-3, the V gene TRBV29-1, with D hard to call. Germline V gives CDR1 SQVTM, CDR2 ANQGSEA. Trimming took 6 bases from V and 6 from J, leaving 7 bases between them. The length of the CDR3 is 10 residues. The CDR3 DNA is TGCAGCGTCAGAACGGATACGCAGTATTTT. It codes for CSVRTDTQYF.

The chain employs TRBV29-1 and TRBJ1-2; D may be TRBD1 (5 bases). V was trimmed by 3 bases and J by 13 bases, leaving 21 bases between them. There are 13 residues in the CDR3. Germline loops: CDR1 SQVTM, CDR2 ANQGSEA. CDR3 DNA: TGCAGCGTTGATCCGGGACGGACGGCATTAGTCACCTTC. Its protein product is CSVDPGRTALVTF.

The chain carries TRBV5-1 and TRBJ1-5; a possible D gene is TRBD1 (6 bases). Germline V gene sequence: CDR1 SGHRS, CDR2 YFSETQ. Between the trimmed V and J ends, which lost 0 bases and 0 bases, there was a span of 7 bases. The CDR3 loop spans 15 amino acids. For the CDR3, the DNA is TGCGCCAGCAGCTTGGAGGGGGTTAGCAATCAGCCCCAGCATTTT. Residues: CASSLEGVSNQPQHF. Supplemented by reference TRBV5-1 and TRBJ1-5, the full variable domain reads KAGVTQTPRYLIKTRGQQVTLSCSPISGHRSVSWYQQTPGQGLQFLFEYFSETQRNKGNFPGRFSGRQFSNSRSEMNVSTLELGDSALYLCASSLEGVSNQPQHFGDGTRLSIL.

The V and J genes are TRBV5-5 and TRBJ2-5; TRBD1 agrees at 7 bases. Unmatched junction bases numbered 12, after V lost 5 bases and J lost 5 bases. The CDR3 loop spans 15 amino acids. The germline gives CDR1 SGHKS, CDR2 YYEKEE (reference sequence). The CDR3 sequence is CASSDDRASWETQYF. The CDR3 DNA sequence: TGTGCCAGCAGTGACGACAGGGCGTCGTGGGAGACCCAGTACTTC.

The gene calls are TRBV2 and TRBJ2-3; possible D gene TRBD1, 6 bases. CDR1 SNHLY and CDR2 FYNNEI come from the germline V gene. V lost 4 bases and J lost 1, with 9 bases in between. The CDR3 sequence is 14 residues long. The CDR3 DNA sequence: TGTGCCAGCAGTGGAAACAGGGGCACAGATACGCAGTATTTT. Its protein product is CASSGNRGTDTQYF.

The gene calls are TRBV12-2 and TRBJ1-5. TRBV12-2 is recorded as a pseudogene. The length of the CDR3 is 18 residues. The CDR3 here is CASRLKPKGGWADQPQHF. In DNA form, the CDR3 reads TGTGCAAGTCGCTTAAAGCCCAAAGGTGGATGGGCGGATCAGCCCCAGCATTTT.

J is TRBJ1-4 and V is TRBV5-5; TRBD1 matches at 8 bases. The CDR3 is made up of 14 amino acids. Germline V gene sequence: CDR1 SGHKS, CDR2 YYEKEE (reference sequence). J was trimmed by 7 bases and V by 2 bases; bases with no gene match: 4. In DNA form, the CDR3 reads TGTGCCAGCAGCTTCAGACAGGGGTCTGAAAAACTGTTTTTT. Translating it yields CASSFRQGSEKLFF.

The V and J genes are TRBV7-3 and TRBJ2-1; D might be TRBD1 or TRBD2, each matching 6 bases. Per the germline V gene, CDR1 is SGHTA and CDR2 is FQGTGA. V was shortened by 5 bases and J by 10 bases, with 15 bases between the two germline ends. The CDR3 consists of 13 residues. CDR3 residues: CASSGYSGQEQFF. The CDR3 bases are TGTGCCAGCAGCGGTTATAGCGGACAGGAGCAGTTCTTC.

The chain has TRBV30 and TRBJ2-7, with TRBD1 matching 8 bases. Trimming at V came to 2 bases and at J to 6 bases, leaving 12 bases not matched to a gene. CDR1 is GTSNPN and CDR2 is SVGIG in the germline V gene (reference sequence). This CDR3 has 15 amino acids. The chain's CDR3 is CAWSYRTGMSGEQYF. CDR3 nucleotides: TGTGCCTGGAGTTACCGGACAGGGATGTCCGGCGAGCAGTACTTC.

This sequence joins TRBV10-1 and TRBJ2-2; TRBD2 matches 7 bases. V was clipped by 6 bases and J by 5 bases; unmatched bases: 12. Germline CDR1 reads WNHNN; CDR2 reads SYGVQD (reference sequence). The CDR3 covers 16 residues. CDR3 bases: TGCGCCAGCAGGAAGGCGGGAGAGAAAGGAACCGGGGAGCTGTTTTTT. This sequence encodes CASRKAGEKGTGELFF.

This chain links TRBV5-4 with TRBJ2-1, with 8 bases that match TRBD1. Germline V CDR1 and CDR2: SGHNT, YYREEE (reference sequence). This CDR3 spans 13 amino acids. Germline trimming cut 4 bases from V and 6 bases from J; bases unmatched to any gene: 3. CDR3 sequence reads: CASSQTGGNEQFF. DNA for the CDR3: TGTGCCAGCAGCCAAACAGGGGGCAATGAGCAGTTCTTC.

The chain uses TRBV5-8 and TRBJ1-5; 12 nucleotides line up with TRBD1. The CDR3 covers 15 residues. V trimming: 4 bases; J trimming: 7 bases; junction bases outside the gene matches: 6. Germline lookup yields CDR1 SGHTS and CDR2 YDEGEE. The CDR3 DNA is TGTGCCAGCAGCGCCGGGACAGGGGGCGTCCAGCCCCAGCATTTT. It specifies CASSAGTGGVQPQHF.